One sample yielded the 11 T cell receptor beta chains listed below, sequenced in a study of CD8 T cells in ankylosing spondylitis. TCRdb fed the 5' RACE reads into MiXCR, producing one record per CDR3 protein. The table lists more than 200,000 distinct CDR3 sequences, around 25% of them singletons, with approximately 0.61% in the top ten. The source material was blood, either unsorted or a sorted T cell fraction (not recorded which). These receptors originate from a male donor with ankylosing spondylitis or in good health (not recorded which).

The rearrangement uses TRBV7-8 and TRBJ2-1; TRBD1 might be the D (6 bases). The CDR3 is 12 residues long. Germline CDR1 SGHVS, CDR2 FQNEAQ. V lost 7 bases to trimming and J lost 11 bases, with 15 bases between them. Here the CDR3 reads CASTQPGQKQFF. CDR3 coding DNA: TGTGCCAGCACTCAGCCAGGACAGAAGCAGTTCTTC.

The chain links TRBV24-1 to TRBJ2-5; D ambiguous. The V and J ends lost 5 bases and 2 bases respectively, with 8 bases between them. The CDR3 is 13 amino acids. Germline CDR1 KGHDR, CDR2 SFDVKD. CDR3 loop: CATSVGKQETQYF. The CDR3 nucleotides are TGTGCCACCAGTGTTGGCAAGCAAGAGACCCAGTACTTC.

V gene TRBV6-2 or TRBV6-3 combines with J gene TRBJ2-1; D ambiguous. V was cut by 6 bases and J by 2 bases, with 11 bases left in between. Germline V gene data show CDR1 as MNHEY and CDR2 as SVGEGT. The CDR3 has 14 amino acids. CDR3 in DNA: TGTGCCAGCAGCACGGAGACCCCCTACAATGAGCAGTTCTTC. It specifies CASSTETPYNEQFF.

This clonotype occurred a few times. The chain joins TRBV20-1 to TRBJ1-2; D possibly corresponds to TRBD1 (6 bases). The CDR3 length is 14 residues. V was pared by 0 bases and J by 5 bases, with 13 bases between. In germline, CDR1 is DFQATT, CDR2 SNEGSKA (reference sequence). CDR3 in amino acids: CSARDGRGNYGYTF. The DNA of the CDR3 is TGCAGTGCTAGAGATGGCAGGGGAAATTATGGCTACACCTTC.

The rearrangement joins TRBV11-2 to TRBJ2-4; 13 nucleotides match TRBD2. Losses at the gene ends were 5 bases for V and 0 bases for J; bases not matched to a gene: 7. CDR3 length equals 18 residues. Per germline, CDR1 SGHAT and CDR2 FQNNGV. CDR3 nucleotide sequence: TGTGCCAGCAGCCTACTAGCGGGGGGGCGAATAGCCAAAAACATTCAGTACTTC. Encoded protein: CASSLLAGGRIAKNIQYF.

V gene TRBV7-3 combines with J gene TRBJ2-6; TRBD1 is a possible D gene (5 bases). V dropped 5 bases and J dropped 0 bases, with 8 bases sitting between them. Per germline, CDR1 SGHTA and CDR2 FQGTGA. The CDR3 is made up of 15 amino acids. The CDR3 DNA is TGTGCCAGCAGCCACACAGGCTCTGGGGCCAACGTCCTGACTTTC. Translation: CASSHTGSGANVLTF.

The V call is TRBV12-3 or TRBV12-4, the J call TRBJ1-6, with 7 positions matching TRBD1. The CDR3 consists of 15 residues. V lost 5 bases, J lost 6 bases, and 7 bases stayed unmatched. The chain's CDR3 is CASSLVNRGNSPLHF. The CDR3 bases are TGTGCCAGCAGTCTGGTGAACAGGGGTAATTCACCCCTCCACTTT.

This clonotype has ten or more counts. The chain links TRBV29-1 to TRBJ1-1; TRBD1 might be the D (5 bases). V was clipped by 7 bases and J by 0 bases, with 18 bases between them. The CDR3 spans 15 residues. The germline gives CDR1 SQVTM, CDR2 ANQGSEA. The CDR3 reads CSAVRDPTMNTEAFF. Here the CDR3 DNA reads TGCAGCGCTGTACGGGACCCAACCATGAACACTGAAGCTTTCTTT.

V gene TRBV20-1 combines with J gene TRBJ2-3; weak D call: TRBD2 (6 bases). Trimming cost V 2 bases and J 4 bases, with 19 bases left between them. CDR1 and CDR2 (germline): DFQATT, SNEGSKA (reference sequence). The CDR3 is 16 amino acids. CDR3 bases: TGCAGTGCTAGACCCCGGGCCGCCCGGGGGTCAGATACGCAGTATTTT. This translates into CSARPRAARGSDTQYF.

The chain employs TRBV10-3 and TRBJ2-7, with TRBD2 matching 7 bases. The germline CDR1 and CDR2 sequences are ENHRY and SYGVKD. The length of the CDR3 is 14 residues. The V and J ends lost 2 bases and 5 bases, in that order; junction bases with no gene match: 6. CDR3 DNA sequence: TGTGCCATCAGTGAGGGACTAGTGGAGGACGAGCAGTACTTC. It specifies CAISEGLVEDEQYF.

There are a few counts of this clonotype. The rearrangement joins TRBV12-3 or TRBV12-4 to TRBJ2-7; D not certain. Trimming shortened V by 7 bases and J by 4 bases, and 8 bases separated the two germline ends. The CDR3 is 11 residues long. Written as DNA, the CDR3 is TGTGCCAGCAACGAATTTTACGAGCAGTACTTC. Protein sequence: CASNEFYEQYF.